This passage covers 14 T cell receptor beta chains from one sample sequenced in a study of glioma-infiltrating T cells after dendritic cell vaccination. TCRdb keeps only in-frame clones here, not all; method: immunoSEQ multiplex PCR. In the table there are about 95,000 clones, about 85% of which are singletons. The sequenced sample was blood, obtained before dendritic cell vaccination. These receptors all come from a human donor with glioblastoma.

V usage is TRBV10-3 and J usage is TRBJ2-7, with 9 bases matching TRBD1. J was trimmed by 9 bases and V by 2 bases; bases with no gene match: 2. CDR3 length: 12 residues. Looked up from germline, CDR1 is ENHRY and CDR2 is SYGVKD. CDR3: CAISERQGVQYF. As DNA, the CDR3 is TGTGCCATCAGTGAGCGACAGGGGGTGCAGTACTTC.

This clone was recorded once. The CDR3: CASSLPGETQYF. The CDR3 DNA reads TGTGCCAGCAGCTTGCCAGGGGAGACCCAGTACTTC. This sequence joins TRBV5-6 and TRBJ2-5, with D perhaps TRBD1 (5 bases). The CDR3 totals 12 residues. The V gene's germline CDR1 is SGHDT and CDR2 YYEEEE. V lost 1 base, J lost 5 bases, and 6 bases lay in between. Full variable domain (missing parts from reference TRBV5-6 and TRBJ2-5): DAGVTQSPTHLIKTRGQQVTLRCSPKSGHDTVSWYQQALGQGPQFIFQYYEEEERQRGNFPDRFSGHQFPNYSSELNVNALLLGDSALYLCASSLPGETQYFGPGTRLLVL.

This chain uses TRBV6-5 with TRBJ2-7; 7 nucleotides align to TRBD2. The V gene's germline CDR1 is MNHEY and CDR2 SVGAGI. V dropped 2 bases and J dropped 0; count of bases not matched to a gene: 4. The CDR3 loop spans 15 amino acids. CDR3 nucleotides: TGTGCCAGCAGTTACCAGCGGGGAAGCTCCTACGAGCAGTACTTC. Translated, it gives CASSYQRGSSYEQYF.

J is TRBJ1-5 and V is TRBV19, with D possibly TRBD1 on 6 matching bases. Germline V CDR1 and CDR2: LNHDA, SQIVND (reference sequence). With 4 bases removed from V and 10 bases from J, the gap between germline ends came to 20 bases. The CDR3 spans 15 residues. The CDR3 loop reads CASSSRPLTGKPQHF. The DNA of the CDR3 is TGTGCCAGTAGTAGCCGGCCCCTCACAGGGAAACCCCAGCATTTT.

CDR3 residues: CASSLLGERGYGYTF. The CDR3 bases are TGTGCCAGCAGTTTGCTAGGGGAAAGAGGCTATGGCTACACCTTC. This rearrangement joins TRBV27 to TRBJ1-2, with D possibly being TRBD1 (5 bases). From germline, CDR1 is MNHEY and CDR2 SMNVEV (reference sequence). Deletions cut 3 bases from V and 4 bases from J, with 15 bases between. There are 15 residues in the CDR3.

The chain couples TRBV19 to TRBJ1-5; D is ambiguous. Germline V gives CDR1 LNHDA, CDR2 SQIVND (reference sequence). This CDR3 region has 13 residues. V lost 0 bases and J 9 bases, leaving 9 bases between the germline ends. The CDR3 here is CASSIDGSPPQHF. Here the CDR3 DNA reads TGTGCCAGTAGTATAGACGGGTCTCCGCCCCAGCATTTT.

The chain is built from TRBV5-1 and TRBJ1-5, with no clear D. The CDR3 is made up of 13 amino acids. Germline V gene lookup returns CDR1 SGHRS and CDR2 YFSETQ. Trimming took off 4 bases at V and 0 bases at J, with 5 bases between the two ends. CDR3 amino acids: CASSPFSNQPQHF. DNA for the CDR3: TGCGCCAGCAGCCCTTTTAGCAATCAGCCCCAGCATTTT.

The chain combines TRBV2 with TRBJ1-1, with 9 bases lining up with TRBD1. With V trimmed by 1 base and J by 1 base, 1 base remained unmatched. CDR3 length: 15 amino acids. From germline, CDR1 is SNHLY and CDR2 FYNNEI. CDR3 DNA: TGTGCCAGCAGTGAAGGGACAGGGGCGAACACTGAAGCTTTCTTT. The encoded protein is CASSEGTGANTEAFF.

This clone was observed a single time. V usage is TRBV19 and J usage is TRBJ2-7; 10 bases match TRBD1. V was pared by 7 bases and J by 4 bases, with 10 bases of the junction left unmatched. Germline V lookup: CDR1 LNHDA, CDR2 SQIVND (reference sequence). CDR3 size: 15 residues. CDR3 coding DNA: TGTGCCAGTACCAAGAAAGGGGACAGGGGATACGAGCAGTACTTC. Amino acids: CASTKKGDRGYEQYF.

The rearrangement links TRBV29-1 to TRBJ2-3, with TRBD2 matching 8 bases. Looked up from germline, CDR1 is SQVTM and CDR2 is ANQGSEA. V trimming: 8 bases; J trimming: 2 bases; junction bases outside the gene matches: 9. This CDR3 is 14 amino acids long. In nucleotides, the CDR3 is TGCAGCACCTCCCAAGCGGGGGTCACAGATACGCAGTATTTT. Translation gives CSTSQAGVTDTQYF.

The CDR3 nucleotides are TGTGCCAGCAGTTCCAGATTTAATTCACCCCTCCACTTT. Its protein product is CASSSRFNSPLHF. The V and J genes are TRBV27 and TRBJ1-6; the D is unclear. This CDR3 is built from 13 residues. CDR1 is MNHEY and CDR2 is SMNVEV in the germline V gene (reference sequence). V was pared by 4 bases and J by 6 bases, with 7 bases between.

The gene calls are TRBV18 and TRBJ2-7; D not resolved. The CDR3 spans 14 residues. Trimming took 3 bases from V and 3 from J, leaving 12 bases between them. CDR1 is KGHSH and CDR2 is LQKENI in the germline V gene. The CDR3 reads CASSPRGGHYEQYF. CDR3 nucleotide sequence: TGTGCCAGCTCACCCCGTGGCGGCCACTACGAGCAGTACTTC. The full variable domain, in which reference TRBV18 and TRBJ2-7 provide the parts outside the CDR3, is NAGVMQNPRHLVRRRGQEARLRCSPMKGHSHVYWYRQLPEEGLKFMVYLQKENIIDESGMPKERFSAEFPKEGPSILRIQQVVRGDSAAYFCASSPRGGHYEQYFGPGTRLTVT.

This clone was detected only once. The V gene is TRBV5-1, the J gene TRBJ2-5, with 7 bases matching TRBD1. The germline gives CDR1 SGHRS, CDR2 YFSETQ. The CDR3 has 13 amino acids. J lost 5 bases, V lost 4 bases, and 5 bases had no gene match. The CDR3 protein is CASSRETGETQYF. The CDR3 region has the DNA TGCGCCAGCAGCCGCGAGACAGGGGAGACCCAGTACTTC.

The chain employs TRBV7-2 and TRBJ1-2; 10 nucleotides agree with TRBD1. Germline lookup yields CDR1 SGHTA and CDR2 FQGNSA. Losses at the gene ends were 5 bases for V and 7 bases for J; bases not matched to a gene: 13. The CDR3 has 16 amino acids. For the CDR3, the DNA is TGTGCCAGCAGCCAATTCCGGGGACAGGGGAGGGGTGGCTACACCTTC. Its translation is CASSQFRGQGRGGYTF.